This T cell receptor beta chain stems from a study of human T cells and chemical hapten exposure. The wider study: Small pooled library volume differences mainly caused per-sample TCR yield variation.

Germline trimming cut 3 bases from V and 4 bases from J; bases unmatched to any gene: 7. The CDR3 runs to 17 residues. From germline, CDR1 is KGHDR and CDR2 SFDVKD. The library tagged each cDNA molecule with unique molecular identifiers. Original processing methods: Sequenced samples showed a median of around 91,000 TCRs each, with counts running from around 25,000 to 690,000. TCRdb re-derived calls from the RACE reads in MiXCR, one entry per CDR3 protein. TCRdb's processing, not the study's, gives the V and J calls here. The repertoire holds more than 70,000 distinct CDR3 sequences, with about 8.7% as singletons. The time point: healthy volunteer bleed at 2 weeks. Unfractionated whole blood was the source from which total RNA was extracted. This clonotype appeared many times.

The rearrangement uses TRBV24-1 and TRBJ2-1, with 11 bases fitting TRBD2. This TCR derives from a female donor in good health. Some clones in this sample may be carry-over from other donors' samples. What was sequenced was whole blood. The CDR3 loop is CATSDHLAGGRYNEQFF. The DNA for the CDR3 is TGTGCCACCAGTGATCACCTAGCGGGAGGTCGATACAATGAGCAGTTCTTC.